The 32 T cell receptor beta chains given below trace back to one sample, sequenced in a study of OX40 agonist ivuxolimab in advanced cancers. Profiling relied on immunoSEQ multiplex PCR, and the TCRdb table lists in-frame clones only, not all of them. Counted here are under 150,000 clones, approximately 94% occurring once; the ten biggest clones make up roughly 1%. This specimen was CD4+ or CD8+ T cells sorted from blood, taken in a trial of the OX40 agonist ivuxolimab. Receptors originate from an adult with an advanced solid tumor such as melanoma, head and neck, liver or kidney cancer.

The J gene is TRBJ2-3, the V gene TRBV9; D is possibly TRBD1 (7 bases). Trimming shortened V by 0 bases and J by 5 bases, and 13 bases separated the two germline ends. CDR1 and CDR2 (germline): SGDLS, YYNGEE. There are 15 residues in the CDR3. The CDR3 DNA reads TGTGCCAGCAGCGTAGAACAGGGGACTCAAGATACGCAGTATTTT. Translation gives CASSVEQGTQDTQYF.

The chain combines TRBV28 with TRBJ1-3; TRBD1 is a possible D gene (5 bases). CDR3 size: 17 residues. V was trimmed by 1 base and J by 4 bases, leaving 17 bases between them. Germline assignment: CDR1 MDHEN and CDR2 SYDVKM. CDR3 DNA: TGTGCCAGCAGTTTATTTTTCTTTGGGGGAACGGGAAACACCATATATTTT. This encodes CASSLFFFGGTGNTIYF. The full variable domain, in which reference TRBV28 and TRBJ1-3 provide the parts outside the CDR3, is DVKVTQSSRYLVKRTGEKVFLECVQDMDHENMFWYRQDPGLGLRLIYFSYDVKMKEKGDIPEGYSVSREKKERFSLILESASTNQTSMYLCASSLFFFGGTGNTIYFGEGSWLTVV.

This clone was observed once. This chain connects TRBV11-2 to TRBJ2-7; D is possibly TRBD1 or TRBD2 (5 bases each). Germline assignment: CDR1 SGHAT and CDR2 FQNNGV. The V and J ends lost 6 bases and 3 bases respectively, with 9 bases between them. The CDR3 has 12 amino acids. The CDR3 reads CASRRDGYEQYF. The CDR3 nucleotides read TGTGCCAGCAGGAGGGACGGCTACGAGCAGTACTTC. Filled out from reference TRBV11-2 and TRBJ2-7, the complete variable domain reads EAGVAQSPRYKIIEKRQSVAFWCNPISGHATLYWYQQILGQGPKLLIQFQNNGVVDDSQLPKDRFSAERLKGVDSTLKIQPAKLEDSAVYLCASRRDGYEQYFGPGTRLTVT.

The genes are TRBV6-5 and TRBJ1-1, with a weak D call TRBD1 (6 bases). The CDR3 is 14 amino acids. Germline V gene data show CDR1 as MNHEY and CDR2 as SVGAGI. V was shortened by 6 bases and J by 5 bases, with 16 bases between the two germline ends. The CDR3 sequence: CASSYGGLETEAFF. CDR3 DNA: TGTGCCAGCAGCTACGGGGGGCTGGAAACTGAAGCTTTCTTT.

The chain links TRBV7-3 to TRBJ1-1, with 7 bases fitting TRBD1. With V trimmed by 4 bases and J by 3 bases, 8 bases remained unmatched. The CDR3 contains 15 residues. Germline V gene lookup returns CDR1 SGHTA and CDR2 FQGTGA. Here the CDR3 DNA reads TGTGCCAGCAGCTCACTGACAGGGCTCGACACTGAAGCTTTCTTT. This codes for CASSSLTGLDTEAFF.

The chain is built from TRBV14 and TRBJ1-1, with D unresolved. Germline assignment: CDR1 SGHDN and CDR2 FVKESK. The CDR3 loop spans 15 amino acids. V was cut by 4 bases and J by 3 bases, with 15 bases left in between. The CDR3 DNA reads as TGTGCCAGCAGCCCTAAGGGTATCATGGACACTGAAGCTTTCTTT. Its protein product is CASSPKGIMDTEAFF. Complete variable domain (other parts from reference TRBV14 and TRBJ1-1): EAGVTQFPSHSVIEKGQTVTLRCDPISGHDNLYWYRRVMGKEIKFLLHFVKESKQDESGMPNNRFLAERTGGTYSTLKVQPAELEDSGVYFCASSPKGIMDTEAFFGQGTRLTVV.

The gene calls are TRBV19 and TRBJ1-5; 7 bases are shared with TRBD1. V shed 5 bases and J 1 base; nucleotides not matched to a gene: 11. This CDR3 has 17 amino acids. Looked up from germline, CDR1 is LNHDA and CDR2 is SQIVND (reference sequence). In DNA, the CDR3 is TGTGCCAGTAGTCGGGCAGGGGGTGATAAAAGCAATCAGCCCCAGCATTTT. Amino acid sequence: CASSRAGGDKSNQPQHF.

The V gene is TRBV30, the J gene TRBJ2-3; the match to TRBD2 covers 8 bases. The CDR3 is made up of 16 amino acids. CDR1 is GTSNPN and CDR2 is SVGIG in the germline V gene (reference sequence). The trim removed 3 bases at V and 4 bases at J, leaving 12 bases unmatched. This chain's CDR3 is CAWRTTKWGLADTQYF. CDR3 DNA: TGTGCCTGGAGGACGACCAAGTGGGGACTAGCAGATACGCAGTATTTT.

This clone was recorded once. The rearrangement joins TRBV6-5 to TRBJ1-1; perhaps TRBD1 as D (5 bases). V gave up 0 bases and J gave up 13 bases, with 18 bases separating them. Germline V gene lookup returns CDR1 MNHEY and CDR2 SVGAGI. This CDR3 has 14 amino acids. This CDR3 is CASSYSSGTVKLFF. The CDR3, as DNA: TGTGCCAGCAGTTACTCCTCAGGGACTGTGAAGCTTTTCTTT.

V is TRBV6-5 and J is TRBJ2-7, with a tentative D call TRBD1 (5 bases). Between the trimmed V and J ends, which lost 6 bases and 2 bases, there was a span of 14 bases. The germline gives CDR1 MNHEY, CDR2 SVGAGI. The CDR3 is 14 amino acids. CDR3: CASSSRVETYEQYF. The CDR3, as DNA: TGTGCCAGCAGCAGCAGGGTTGAAACCTACGAGCAGTACTTC.

This sequence joins TRBV7-2 and TRBJ1-1; 7 bases line up with TRBD1. Looked up from germline, CDR1 is SGHTA and CDR2 is FQGNSA. The junction had 14 bases not matched to a gene; V was cut back by 4 bases and J by 9 bases. The CDR3 covers 15 residues. This CDR3 reads CASSSQGGGLRKAFF. The CDR3 bases are TGTGCCAGCAGCTCCCAGGGAGGGGGCTTAAGGAAAGCTTTCTTT. Full variable domain (missing parts from reference TRBV7-2 and TRBJ1-1): GAGVSQSPSNKVTEKGKDVELRCDPISGHTALYWYRQSLGQGLEFLIYFQGNSAPDKSGLPSDRFSAERTGGSVSTLTIQRTQQEDSAVYLCASSSQGGGLRKAFFGQGTRLTVV.

The chain uses TRBV7-2 and TRBJ2-1; TRBD2 matches 7 bases. Germline V gives CDR1 SGHTA, CDR2 FQGNSA. V trimming: 4 bases; J trimming: 5 bases; junction bases outside the gene matches: 8. The CDR3 sequence is 15 residues long. CDR3 nucleotide sequence: TGTGCCAGCAGCTCTCGGAGGGGAGGGAACAATGAGCAGTTCTTC. Its protein product is CASSSRRGGNNEQFF.

This clone was found once. The chain is built from TRBV10-3 and TRBJ1-3; possible D gene TRBD1, 5 bases. The germline CDR1 and CDR2 sequences are ENHRY and SYGVKD. The length of the CDR3 is 16 residues. Between the trimmed V and J ends, which lost 3 bases and 9 bases, there was a span of 21 bases. CDR3 sequence (DNA): TGTGCCATCAGTGATCTTAGGGCAGGGTCTCTGACCACCATATATTTT. This translates into CAISDLRAGSLTTIYF.

The chain employs TRBV6-1 and TRBJ1-5, with 8 bases matching TRBD1. CDR1 MNHNS and CDR2 SASEGT come from the germline V gene. V lost 0 bases and J lost 6; bases outside the gene matches: 13. CDR3 length: 18 residues. The CDR3 DNA sequence: TGTGCCAGCAGTGAAGCTATCACCCTGACAGGGGAGGCTCAGCCCCAGCATTTT. Protein product: CASSEAITLTGEAQPQHF.

This chain links TRBV10-3 with TRBJ2-7, with a tentative D call TRBD2 (7 bases). CDR1 and CDR2 from the germline V gene are ENHRY and SYGVKD. The CDR3 loop spans 15 amino acids. Trimming stripped 0 bases from V and 5 bases from J, with 14 bases between. The CDR3 loop is CAISESGRGANEQYF. CDR3 in DNA: TGTGCCATCAGTGAGTCGGGGAGGGGGGCCAACGAGCAGTACTTC.

The J gene is TRBJ2-2, the V gene TRBV12-5, with D uncertain. The CDR3 totals 16 residues. In germline, CDR1 is LGHNT, CDR2 FRNRAP. V lost 3 bases to trimming and J lost 5 bases, with 16 bases between them. The CDR3 here is CASGFETPRQTGELFF. The CDR3 nucleotides read TGTGCTAGTGGTTTCGAGACCCCTAGGCAGACCGGGGAGCTGTTTTTT.

The rearrangement links TRBV27 to TRBJ1-1; D unclear. The CDR3 has 17 residues. Trimming pared 7 bases from V and 1 base from J, leaving 22 bases between. Germline V gene data show CDR1 as MNHEY and CDR2 as SMNVEV (reference sequence). The CDR3 spells CASTPRPLTTWNTEAFF. CDR3 bases: TGTGCCAGCACCCCTCGCCCCCTGACAACATGGAACACTGAAGCTTTCTTT.

The rearrangement uses TRBV5-4 and TRBJ2-7, with 12 bases lining up with TRBD2. Losses at the gene ends were 4 bases for V and 3 bases for J; bases not matched to a gene: 5. The germline V gene has CDR1 SGHNT and CDR2 YYREEE (reference sequence). The CDR3 contains 15 residues. CDR3 protein: CASSPGLAGSYEQYF. CDR3 coding DNA: TGTGCCAGCAGCCCAGGACTAGCGGGGAGCTACGAGCAGTACTTC.

The V gene is TRBV5-1, the J gene TRBJ2-5; 10 positions match TRBD1. Trimming at V came to 3 bases and at J to 2 bases, leaving 7 bases not matched to a gene. The CDR3 contains 16 residues. Per germline, CDR1 SGHRS and CDR2 YFSETQ. CDR3 nucleotides: TGCGCCAGCAGCTCCCCGACAGGGGGCATACAAGAGACCCAGTACTTC. As protein: CASSSPTGGIQETQYF.

The J gene is TRBJ2-1, the V gene TRBV7-9; unclear D gene. The germline CDR1 and CDR2 sequences are SEHNR and FQNEAQ (reference sequence). The germline V and J ends were trimmed by 2 bases and 8 bases, with 10 bases remaining between them. The CDR3 is 13 residues long. Here the CDR3 DNA reads TGTGCCAGCAGCTTACCCCCCGTGGATGAGCAGTTCTTC. Translating it yields CASSLPPVDEQFF.

The sample holds one count of this clone. The genes are TRBV2 and TRBJ2-2, with a possible D match to TRBD2 (6 bases). Germline V gives CDR1 SNHLY, CDR2 FYNNEI. V lost 1 base, J lost 4 bases, and 19 bases lay in between. CDR3 length: 18 residues. DNA for the CDR3: TGTGCCAGCAGTGAAGAGTTTGGCGGAGGGCCGGGCACCGGGGAGCTGTTTTTT. This translates into CASSEEFGGGPGTGELFF.

This rearrangement joins TRBV6-5 to TRBJ1-6; tentatively, D is TRBD1 (5 bases). V lost 10 bases, J lost 8 bases, and 15 bases lay in between. This CDR3 is 13 amino acids long. Germline CDR1 is MNHEY and CDR2 is SVGAGI. CDR3 protein: CATHDSPYSPLHF. The DNA of the CDR3 is TGTGCCACTCACGACAGTCCCTATTCACCCCTCCACTTT.

The chain joins TRBV19 to TRBJ2-3; 7 nucleotides align to TRBD1. V trimming: 8 bases; J trimming: 0 bases; junction bases outside the gene matches: 5. Germline V gene sequence: CDR1 LNHDA, CDR2 SQIVND (reference sequence). This CDR3 is built from 14 residues. The CDR3 DNA reads as TGTGCCAGTTGGACAGGTACTAGCACAGATACGCAGTATTTT. Protein: CASWTGTSTDTQYF.

This chain links TRBV2 with TRBJ2-7; no definite D call. The CDR3 consists of 12 residues. Trimming removed 7 bases at V and 5 bases at J, with 12 bases between. Germline V gene data show CDR1 as SNHLY and CDR2 as FYNNEI. The CDR3 DNA follows: TGTGCCAGCAATCCTCAGGCGAACGAGCAGTACTTC. This codes for CASNPQANEQYF.

This clone occurred once. The same CDR3 arises from other DNA sequences in this sample as well. The chain uses TRBV10-2 and TRBJ1-1; 8 nucleotides match TRBD1. The V gene end was trimmed by 3 bases and the J gene end by 11 bases; junction bases not matched to a gene: 8. Germline V gives CDR1 WSHSY, CDR2 SAAADI. This CDR3 region has 13 residues. The CDR3 reads CASSDQGASTAFF. The CDR3 nucleotides read TGCGCCAGCAGTGATCAGGGGGCGAGCACTGCTTTCTTT.

This clone was counted only a few times. The rearrangement joins TRBV4-1 to TRBJ1-4; the D is unclear. The CDR3 contains 14 residues. V was cut by 2 bases and J by 8 bases, with 12 bases left in between. CDR1 is MGHRA and CDR2 is YSYEKL in the germline V gene. The CDR3 reads CASSQWAIREKLFF. The CDR3, as DNA: TGCGCCAGCAGCCAATGGGCCATTCGGGAAAAACTGTTTTTT.

V and J are TRBV6-6 and TRBJ1-5, with 7 bases identical to TRBD1. After removal of 6 bases from V and 1 base from J, the junction contained 6 bases not matched to a gene. This CDR3 has 15 amino acids. Germline CDR1 MNHNY, CDR2 SVGAGI (reference sequence). CDR3 sequence (DNA): TGTGCCAGCAGAGTGACAGGGACCAGCAATCAGCCCCAGCATTTT. This gives the protein CASRVTGTSNQPQHF.

V usage is TRBV7-2 and J usage is TRBJ2-1; 7 nucleotides agree with TRBD2. The CDR3 length is 15 residues. J gave up 6 bases and V 5 bases, and 10 bases lay outside the gene matches. Germline loops: CDR1 SGHTA, CDR2 FQGNSA. The CDR3 is CASSHPREVGNEQFF. The CDR3 DNA reads TGTGCCAGCAGCCACCCCCGGGAGGTGGGCAATGAGCAGTTCTTC. Looking up the rest from reference TRBV7-2 and TRBJ2-1 gives the full variable domain: GAGVSQSPSNKVTEKGKDVELRCDPISGHTALYWYRQSLGQGLEFLIYFQGNSAPDKSGLPSDRFSAERTGGSVSTLTIQRTQQEDSAVYLCASSHPREVGNEQFFGPGTRLTVL.

The chain couples TRBV10-3 to TRBJ2-1; TRBD2 agrees at 9 bases. The ends lost 5 bases at V and 12 bases at J; junction bases unmatched: 14. CDR1 is ENHRY and CDR2 is SYGVKD in the germline V gene. The CDR3 totals 15 residues. The CDR3 sequence: CAISSPDSGSLWQFF. In DNA form, the CDR3 reads TGTGCCATCAGTTCCCCAGATAGCGGGAGCCTATGGCAGTTCTTC.

V is TRBV30 and J is TRBJ2-4; D is ambiguous. Germline loops: CDR1 GTSNPN, CDR2 SVGIG (reference sequence). The CDR3 extends over 14 amino acids. Trimming removed 3 bases at V and 0 bases at J, with 9 bases between. The CDR3 DNA reads TGTGCCTGGAGCCGGCCTATAGCCAAAAACATTCAGTACTTC. This sequence encodes CAWSRPIAKNIQYF.

The chain couples TRBV20-1 to TRBJ2-7; the D is unclear. Germline lookup yields CDR1 DFQATT and CDR2 SNEGSKA (reference sequence). Trimming cost V 2 bases and J 5 bases, with 4 bases left between them. CDR3 length equals 10 residues. CDR3 sequence: CSARQDEQYF. CDR3 DNA sequence: TGCAGTGCTAGACAGGACGAGCAGTACTTC.

V usage is TRBV28 and J usage is TRBJ2-7; D remains unclear. The CDR3 runs to 13 residues. Germline CDR1 reads MDHEN; CDR2 reads SYDVKM. V was pared by 5 bases and J by 7 bases, with 15 bases between. The CDR3 DNA reads TGTGCCAGCAGTGCTCCGAGGCCGTTTGAGCAGTACTTC. Translation gives CASSAPRPFEQYF.